These T cell receptor beta chains were read from a single sample in a study of CD8 T cells in ankylosing spondylitis. TCRdb analysed the 5' RACE reads with MiXCR anew, one entry per CDR3 protein. Among a few hundred thousand distinct CDR3 sequences listed, approximately 16% were seen once. What was sequenced was blood, either unsorted or a sorted T cell fraction (not recorded which). The receptors were sampled from a male donor with ankylosing spondylitis. CDR3s include the opening cysteine and the closing phenylalanine or tryptophan. The D gene is left open where the match is weak. Clone size is shown for a subset of rows, as once, few, many or a class of expanded clone.

j_gene | abundance | v_gene | d_gene | CDR3aa | CDR3nt
TRBJ1-1 | few | TRBV15 | . | CATSGAPGTMNTEAFF | TGTGCCACCAGCGGGGCCCCCGGGACCATGAACACTGAAGCTTTCTTT
TRBJ2-2 | few | TRBV29-1 | . | CSVEGRDVSVTGELFF | TGCAGCGTTGAAGGCAGGGATGTGTCGGTCACCGGGGAGCTGTTTTTT
TRBJ1-1 | few | TRBV5-1 | . | CASSLWGQSNTEAFF | TGCGCCAGCAGCTTGTGGGGACAATCGAACACTGAAGCTTTCTTT
TRBJ2-2 | few | TRBV12-3/TRBV12-4 | TRBD2 | CASSLKLADHTGELFF | TGTGCCAGCAGTTTAAAACTAGCGGACCACACCGGGGAGCTGTTTTTT
TRBJ2-3 | . | TRBV12-3/TRBV12-4 | TRBD2 | CASSFRPSGSPDTQYF | TGTGCCAGCAGTTTCCGACCGAGCGGGAGTCCAGATACGCAGTATTTT
TRBJ1-5 | few | TRBV3-1 | . | CASTPRPQHF | TGTGCCAGCACCCCGCGGCCCCAGCATTTT
TRBJ2-1 | . | TRBV6-6 | TRBD2 | CASSSGTTNEQFF | TGTGCCAGCAGTTCTGGGACTACCAATGAGCAGTTCTTC
TRBJ1-2 | . | TRBV30 | . | CALESTANYGYTF | TGTGCCTTGGAGAGTACTGCTAACTATGGCTACACCTTC
TRBJ2-1 | . | TRBV30 | TRBD1 | CAWTGTGAYNEQFF | TGTGCCTGGACCGGGACAGGGGCGTACAATGAGCAGTTCTTC
TRBJ2-3 | few | TRBV4-1 | TRBD2 | CASSQLAGDPDTQYF | TGCGCCAGCAGCCAACTAGCGGGAGACCCAGATACGCAGTATTTT
TRBJ2-3 | few | TRBV9 | . | CASSSRLDKTDTQYF | TGTGCCAGCAGCTCTCGACTAGACAAGACAGATACGCAGTATTTT
TRBJ2-5 | . | TRBV7-9 | . | CASSPKGISHGTQYF | TGTGCCAGCAGCCCAAAAGGGATTAGCCATGGGACCCAGTACTTC
TRBJ2-7 | few | TRBV11-1 | . | CASSYTPTGWGTSSYEQYF | TGTGCCAGCAGCTATACCCCCACCGGTTGGGGGACCAGCTCCTACGAGCAGTACTTC
TRBJ1-6 | few | TRBV20-1 | TRBD1 | CSANPGQGSSPLHF | TGCAGTGCTAACCCGGGACAGGGGAGTTCACCCCTCCACTTT
TRBJ2-1 | . | TRBV12-3/TRBV12-4 | TRBD1 | CASSEGQGPGEQFF | TGTGCCAGCAGTGAGGGACAGGGTCCGGGTGAGCAGTTCTTC
TRBJ2-7 | many | TRBV4-3 | . | CASSQDRQPTYEQYF | TGCGCCAGCAGCCAAGATAGACAGCCCACCTACGAGCAGTACTTC
TRBJ2-2 | few | TRBV12-3/TRBV12-4 | TRBD2 | CASSPRGLAPGELFF | TGTGCCAGCAGTCCCCGGGGACTAGCCCCCGGGGAGCTGTTTTTT
TRBJ1-2 | few | TRBV3-1 | TRBD1 | CASSQDLTGGDGYTF | TGTGCCAGCAGCCAAGATTTAACAGGGGGTGATGGCTACACCTTC
TRBJ2-1 | . | TRBV4-1 | . | CASSQDPPDRSYNEQFF | TGCGCCAGCAGCCAAGATCCCCCTGACAGGTCCTACAATGAGCAGTTCTTC
TRBJ2-5 | few | TRBV28 | TRBD2 | CASSRTSVNHQETQYF | TGTGCCAGCAGTCGGACTAGCGTGAATCACCAAGAGACCCAGTACTTC
TRBJ1-2 | few | TRBV28 | . | CASSSYEGGTLWPNYGYTF | TGTGCCAGCAGTTCCTATGAAGGGGGAACTTTGTGGCCTAACTATGGCTACACCTTC
TRBJ2-7 | . | TRBV12-3/TRBV12-4 | TRBD2 | CASSAAGATYEQYF | TGTGCCAGCAGCGCAGCGGGGGCCACCTACGAGCAGTACTTC
TRBJ1-1 | few | TRBV5-6 | . | CASSLGGLDTEAFF | TGTGCCAGCAGCTTAGGGGGTTTGGACACTGAAGCTTTCTTT
TRBJ2-1 | many | TRBV29-1 | TRBD2 | CSVELAAKYNEQFF | TGCAGCGTTGAACTAGCGGCCAAATACAATGAGCAGTTCTTC
TRBJ1-3 | . | TRBV6-1 | . | CASSEEGGSSGNTIYF | TGTGCCAGCAGTGAAGAGGGCGGAAGCTCTGGAAACACCATATATTTT
TRBJ2-5 | . | TRBV6-1 | . | CASSETRETQYF | TGTGCCAGCAGTGAGACGAGGGAGACCCAGTACTTC
TRBJ2-1 | few | TRBV2 | TRBD2 | CASSRFAGGPSNEQFF | TGTGCCAGCAGTAGATTCGCGGGGGGGCCCAGCAATGAGCAGTTCTTC
TRBJ2-3 | many | TRBV12-3/TRBV12-4 | . | CASSPWGTDTQYF | TGTGCCAGCAGCCCCTGGGGGACAGATACGCAGTATTTT
TRBJ1-2 | few | TRBV29-1 | . | CSVDNGYTF | TGCAGCGTTGATAATGGCTACACCTTC
TRBJ2-7 | few | TRBV7-8 | TRBD2 | CASSRLRDRALAGAYEQYF | TGTGCCAGCAGCCGGCTTCGGGACAGAGCTCTAGCGGGAGCCTACGAGCAGTACTTC
TRBJ1-6 | . | TRBV20-1 | . | CSARDLLSLHF | TGCAGTGCTAGAGATTTATTGAGCCTCCACTTT
TRBJ2-2 | few | TRBV7-9 | . | CASSLGGADTGELFF | TGTGCCAGCAGCTTAGGTGGGGCGGACACCGGGGAGCTGTTTTTT
TRBJ2-1 | . | TRBV4-1 | TRBD2 | CASSQGLAGGPEQFF | TGCGCCAGCAGCCAAGGACTAGCGGGGGGGCCAGAGCAGTTCTTC
TRBJ2-3 | . | TRBV27 | . | CASSLSGHTDTQYF | TGTGCCAGCAGTTTGTCGGGGCACACAGATACGCAGTATTTT
TRBJ1-1 | many | TRBV10-3 | . | CAISESDSEAFF | TGTGCCATCAGTGAGTCGGATTCTGAAGCTTTCTTT
TRBJ1-3 | few | TRBV4-1 | TRBD1 | CASSHLDRGIGNTIYF | TGCGCCAGCAGCCATCTGGACAGGGGAATTGGAAACACCATATATTTT
TRBJ2-2 | . | TRBV7-9 | TRBD1 | CASTDRDTGELFF | TGTGCCAGCACCGACAGGGACACCGGGGAGCTGTTTTTT
TRBJ1-2 | . | TRBV5-8 | . | CASSFGYGYTF | TGTGCCAGCAGCTTCGGGTATGGCTACACCTTC
TRBJ2-2 | . | TRBV28 | TRBD2 | CASSPGTSGRWDTGELFF | TGTGCCAGCAGTCCCGGGACTAGCGGGAGGTGGGACACCGGGGAGCTGTTTTTT
TRBJ1-1 | . | TRBV25-1 | . | CATSGGAEAFF | TGTGCCACCTCCGGCGGGGCTGAAGCTTTCTTT
TRBJ2-1 | . | TRBV6-2/TRBV6-3 | . | CASSYSIGTSSYNEQFF | TGTGCCAGCAGTTACTCGATCGGTACTAGCTCCTACAATGAGCAGTTCTTC
TRBJ1-2 | few | TRBV6-6 | . | CATLDRGRYGYTF | TGTGCCACCCTAGACCGGGGCCGGTATGGCTACACCTTC
TRBJ2-7 | few | TRBV7-9 | TRBD1 | CASSPGTAPMVEQYF | TGTGCCAGCAGCCCCGGGACAGCCCCGATGGTCGAGCAGTACTTC
TRBJ2-7 | . | TRBV28 | TRBD1 | CASSWTGGTYEQYF | TGTGCCAGCAGCTGGACAGGGGGGACCTACGAGCAGTACTTC
TRBJ1-2 | . | TRBV6-5 | . | CASSYDPAGNDYGYTF | TGTGCCAGCAGTTACGATCCGGCAGGGAACGACTATGGCTACACCTTC
TRBJ2-1 | few | TRBV4-3 | . | CASSQERGSGYNEQFF | TGCGCCAGCAGCCAAGAAAGAGGGAGTGGGTACAATGAGCAGTTCTTC